This TCR beta chain was sequenced for a study of cytomegalovirus exposure and HLA in healthy donors. This CDR3 comprises 14 residues. Germline values: CDR1 SGHVS, CDR2 FQNEAQ. V dropped 4 bases and J dropped 7 bases, with 13 bases sitting between them. Profiled with immunoSEQ multiplex PCR; TCRdb holds only in-frame clones, not every one. The sample has around 69,000 clones; over 95% are singletons. As regards this clone: Its antigen is currently unknown.

Points from the study as a whole: A later analysis found first-cohort TCR clusters tended to co-occur in the 90 to 150 validation repertoires.

Sequenced material: PBMCs. The TCR was taken from a woman in her late teens or twenties in good health and CMV-seropositive. The chain uses TRBV7-8 and TRBJ1-4, with D perhaps matching TRBD1 (6 bases). As DNA, the CDR3 is TGTGCCAGCAGCTCACAGGGCCAGGTTGAAAAACTGTTTTTT. As protein: CASSSQGQVEKLFF.